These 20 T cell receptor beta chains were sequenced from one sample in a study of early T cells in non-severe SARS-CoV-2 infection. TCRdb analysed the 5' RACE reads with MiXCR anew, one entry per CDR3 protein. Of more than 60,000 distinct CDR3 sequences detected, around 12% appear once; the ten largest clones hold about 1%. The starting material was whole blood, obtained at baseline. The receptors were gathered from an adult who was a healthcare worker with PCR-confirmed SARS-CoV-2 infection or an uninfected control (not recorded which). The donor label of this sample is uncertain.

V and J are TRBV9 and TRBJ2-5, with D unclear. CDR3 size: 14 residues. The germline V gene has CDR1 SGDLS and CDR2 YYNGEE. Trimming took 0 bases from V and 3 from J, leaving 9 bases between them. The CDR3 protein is CASSVDLQKETQYF. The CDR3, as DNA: TGTGCCAGCAGCGTAGATTTGCAGAAAGAGACCCAGTACTTC.

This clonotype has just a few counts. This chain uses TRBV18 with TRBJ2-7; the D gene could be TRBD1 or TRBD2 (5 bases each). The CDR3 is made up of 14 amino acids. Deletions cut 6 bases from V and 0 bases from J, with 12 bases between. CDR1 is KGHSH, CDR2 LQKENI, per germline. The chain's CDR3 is CASSRGDSSYEQYV. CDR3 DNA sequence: TGTGCCAGCTCCCGGGGCGACAGCTCCTACGAGCAGTACGTC.

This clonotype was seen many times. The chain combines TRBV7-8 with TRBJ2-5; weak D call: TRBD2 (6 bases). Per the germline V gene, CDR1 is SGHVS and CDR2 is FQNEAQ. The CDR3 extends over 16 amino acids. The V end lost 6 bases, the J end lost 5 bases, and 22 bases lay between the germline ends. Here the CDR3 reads CASRARVGGRGETQYF. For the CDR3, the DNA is TGTGCCAGCAGGGCCAGAGTAGGAGGGCGAGGGGAGACCCAGTACTTC.

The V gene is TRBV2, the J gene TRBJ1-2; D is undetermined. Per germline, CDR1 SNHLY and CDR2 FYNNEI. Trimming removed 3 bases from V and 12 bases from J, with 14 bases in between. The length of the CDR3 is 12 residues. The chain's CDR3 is CASSDPKRPNTF. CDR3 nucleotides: TGTGCCAGCAGTGATCCAAAAAGACCTAACACCTTC.

The CDR3 coding sequence is TGTGCCAGCAGTCCATCCCCCAGGGCGGATCAGCCCCAGCATTTT. This codes for CASSPSPRADQPQHF. The chain carries TRBV12-3 or TRBV12-4 and TRBJ1-5, with a tentative D call TRBD1 (5 bases). CDR3 length equals 15 residues. The germline V and J ends were trimmed by 5 bases and 5 bases, with 16 bases remaining between them.

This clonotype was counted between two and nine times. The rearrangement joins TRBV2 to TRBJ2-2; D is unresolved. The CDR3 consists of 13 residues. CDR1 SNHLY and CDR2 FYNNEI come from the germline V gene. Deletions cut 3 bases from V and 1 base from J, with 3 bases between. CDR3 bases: TGTGCCAGCAGTGACCAGAACACCGGGGAGCTGTTTTTT. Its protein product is CASSDQNTGELFF.

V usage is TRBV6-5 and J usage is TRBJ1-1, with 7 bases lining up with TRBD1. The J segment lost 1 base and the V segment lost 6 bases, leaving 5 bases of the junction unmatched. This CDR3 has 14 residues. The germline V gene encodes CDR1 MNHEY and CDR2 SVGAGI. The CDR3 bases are TGTGCCAGCAGCCTTCGACAGGGGAACACTGAAGCTTTCTTT. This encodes CASSLRQGNTEAFF.

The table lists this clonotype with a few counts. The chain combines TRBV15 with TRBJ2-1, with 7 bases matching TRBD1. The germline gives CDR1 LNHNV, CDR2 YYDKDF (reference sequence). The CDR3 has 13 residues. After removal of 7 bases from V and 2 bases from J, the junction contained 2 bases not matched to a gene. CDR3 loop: CATTQGAYNEQFF. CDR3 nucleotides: TGTGCCACCACCCAGGGGGCCTACAATGAGCAGTTCTTC.

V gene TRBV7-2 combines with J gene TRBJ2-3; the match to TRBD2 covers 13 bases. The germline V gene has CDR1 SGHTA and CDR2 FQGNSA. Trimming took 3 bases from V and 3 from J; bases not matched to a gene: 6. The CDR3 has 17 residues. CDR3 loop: CASSLGLAGIWTDTQYF. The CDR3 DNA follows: TGTGCCAGCAGCTTGGGACTAGCGGGGATTTGGACAGATACGCAGTATTTT.

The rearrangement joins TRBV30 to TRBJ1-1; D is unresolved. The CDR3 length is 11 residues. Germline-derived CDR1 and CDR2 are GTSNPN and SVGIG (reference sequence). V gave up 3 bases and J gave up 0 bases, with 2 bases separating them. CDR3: CAWRMNTEAFF. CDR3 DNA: TGTGCCTGGAGAATGAACACTGAAGCTTTCTTT.

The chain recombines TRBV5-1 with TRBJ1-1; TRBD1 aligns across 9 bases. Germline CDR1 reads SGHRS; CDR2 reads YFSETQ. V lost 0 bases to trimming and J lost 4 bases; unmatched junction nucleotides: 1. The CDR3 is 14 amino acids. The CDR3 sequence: CASSLVTGGTEAFF. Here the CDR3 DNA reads TGCGCCAGCAGCTTGGTGACAGGGGGCACTGAAGCTTTCTTT.

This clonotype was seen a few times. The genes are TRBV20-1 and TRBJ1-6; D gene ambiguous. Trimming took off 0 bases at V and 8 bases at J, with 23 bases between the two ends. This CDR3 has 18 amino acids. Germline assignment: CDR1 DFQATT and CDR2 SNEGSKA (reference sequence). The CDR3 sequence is CSARDQQSNLNPDSPLHF. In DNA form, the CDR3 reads TGCAGTGCTAGAGATCAACAGTCGAACCTTAACCCCGATTCACCCCTCCACTTT.

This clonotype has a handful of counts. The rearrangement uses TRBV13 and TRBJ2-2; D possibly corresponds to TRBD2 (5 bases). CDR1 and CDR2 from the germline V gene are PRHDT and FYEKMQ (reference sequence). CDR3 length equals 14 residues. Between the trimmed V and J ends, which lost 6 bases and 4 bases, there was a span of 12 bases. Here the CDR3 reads CASRKAGTTGELFF. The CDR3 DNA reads TGTGCCAGCAGAAAGGCGGGCACCACCGGGGAGCTGTTTTTT.

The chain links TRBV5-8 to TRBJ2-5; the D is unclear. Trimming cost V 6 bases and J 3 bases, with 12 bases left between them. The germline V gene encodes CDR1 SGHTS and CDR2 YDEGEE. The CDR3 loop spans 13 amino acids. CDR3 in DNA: TGTGCCAGCAACACGTACGGTGAAGAGACCCAGTACTTC. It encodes CASNTYGEETQYF.

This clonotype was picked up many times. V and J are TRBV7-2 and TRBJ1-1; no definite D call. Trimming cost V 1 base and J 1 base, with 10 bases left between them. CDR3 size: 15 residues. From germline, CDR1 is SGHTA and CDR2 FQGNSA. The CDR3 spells CASSLGRIPNTEAFF. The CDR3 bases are TGTGCCAGCAGCTTAGGACGGATACCGAACACTGAAGCTTTCTTT.

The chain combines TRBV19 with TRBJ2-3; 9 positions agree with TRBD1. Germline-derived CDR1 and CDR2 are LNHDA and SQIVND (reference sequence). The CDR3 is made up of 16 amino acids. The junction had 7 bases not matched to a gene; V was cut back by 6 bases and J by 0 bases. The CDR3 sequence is CASSALQGASTDTQYF. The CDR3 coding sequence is TGTGCCAGTAGCGCATTACAGGGGGCTAGCACAGATACGCAGTATTTT. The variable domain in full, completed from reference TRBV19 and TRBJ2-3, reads DGGITQSPKYLFRKEGQNVTLSCEQNLNHDAMYWYRQDPGQGLRLIYYSQIVNDFQKGDIAEGYSVSREKKESFPLTVTSAQKNPTAFYLCASSALQGASTDTQYFGPGTRLTVL.

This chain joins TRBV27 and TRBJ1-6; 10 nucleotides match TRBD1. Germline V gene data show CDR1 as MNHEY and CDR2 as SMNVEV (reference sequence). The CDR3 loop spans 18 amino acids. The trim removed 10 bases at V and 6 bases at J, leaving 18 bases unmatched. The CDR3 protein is CANYTLSRGQGCNSPLHF. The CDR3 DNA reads TGTGCCAACTATACCCTGAGCAGGGGACAGGGGTGTAATTCACCCCTCCACTTT.

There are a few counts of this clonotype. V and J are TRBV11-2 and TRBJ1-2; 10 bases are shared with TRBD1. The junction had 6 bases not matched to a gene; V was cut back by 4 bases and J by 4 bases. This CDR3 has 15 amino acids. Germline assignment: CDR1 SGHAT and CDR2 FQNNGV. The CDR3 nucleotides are TGTGCCAGCAGCTCGCCGGGACAGGGGTCCTATGGCTACACCTTC. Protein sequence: CASSSPGQGSYGYTF.

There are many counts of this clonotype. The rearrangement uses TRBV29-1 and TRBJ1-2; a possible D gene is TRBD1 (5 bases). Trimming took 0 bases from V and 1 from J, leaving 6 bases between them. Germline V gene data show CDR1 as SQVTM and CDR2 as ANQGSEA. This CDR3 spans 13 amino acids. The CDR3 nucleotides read TGCAGCGTTGAAGACAGGGATAACTATGGCTACACCTTC. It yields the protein CSVEDRDNYGYTF.

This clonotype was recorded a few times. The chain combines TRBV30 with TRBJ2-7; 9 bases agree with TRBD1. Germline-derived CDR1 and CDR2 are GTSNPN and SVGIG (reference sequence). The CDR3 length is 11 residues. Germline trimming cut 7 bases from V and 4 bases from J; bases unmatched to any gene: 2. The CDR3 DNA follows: TGTGCCTACGGGACAGGGTACGAGCAGTACGTC. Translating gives CAYGTGYEQYV.